Below are 26 T cell receptor beta chains sequenced from a single sample in a study of Graves' ophthalmopathy and Graves' hyperthyroidism. RNA transcripts were the source from which TCR beta CDR3 regions were amplified. Following a first-round RT-PCR that used HTBI primers, a second-round multiplex PCR was carried out. One entry per CDR3 protein results from TCRdb running MiXCR on the multiplex PCR reads. Of over a million distinct CDR3 sequences in the sample, about 40% were seen once. Specimen: peripheral blood or thyroid tissue (not recorded which). These receptors came from an adult man with Graves' hyperthyroidism.

Comment on this clonotype: This may come from a read error, since a much larger clone is one base off. The V and J genes are TRBV7-9 and TRBJ2-5, with 13 bases fitting TRBD2. Germline V CDR1 and CDR2: SEHNR, FQNEAQ (reference sequence). The CDR3 contains 17 residues. For the CDR3, the DNA is TGTGCCAGCAGCTCTCCGACTAGCGGGGGGCCCCAAGGGACCCAGTACTTC. This translates into CASSSPTSGGPQGTQYF.

The table lists this clonotype with many counts. The V call is TRBV6-5, the J call TRBJ1-6; unclear D gene. The CDR3 has 13 amino acids. CDR1 and CDR2 (germline): MNHEY, SVGAGI. V shed 6 bases and J shed 8 bases, with 11 bases lying between them. DNA for the CDR3: TGTGCCAGCAGCAGATCAGTTGATTCACCCCTCCACTTT. It yields the protein CASSRSVDSPLHF.

The V call is TRBV7-9, the J call TRBJ2-7; the D call may be TRBD1 or TRBD2 (6 bases each). The V end lost 4 bases, the J end lost 4 bases, and 35 bases lay between the germline ends. CDR1 and CDR2 from the germline V gene are SEHNR and FQNEAQ (reference sequence). The CDR3 length is 21 residues. The CDR3 is CASSSRGHSPRYPQGEYEQYF. CDR3 DNA sequence: TGTGCCAGCAGCTCCCGGGGGCACAGTCCGAGATACCCCCAGGGAGAATACGAGCAGTACTTC. The complete variable domain, with remaining parts taken from reference TRBV7-9 and TRBJ2-7, reads DTGVSQNPRHKITKRGQNVTFRCDPISEHNRLYWYRQTLGQGPEFLTYFQNEAQLEKSRLLSDRFSAERPKGSFSTLEIQRTEQGDSAMYLCASSSRGHSPRYPQGEYEQYFGPGTRLTVT.

Only a few counts were recorded for this clonotype. This sequence joins TRBV9 and TRBJ2-5, with D perhaps matching TRBD1 or TRBD2 (5 bases each). This CDR3 is built from 17 residues. Trimming stripped 1 base from V and 2 bases from J, with 18 bases between. Germline values: CDR1 SGDLS, CDR2 YYNGEE. CDR3 sequence (DNA): TGTGCCAGCAGCGTACGAGTGGGGACCGAGGGGCAAGAGACCCAGTACTTC. This sequence encodes CASSVRVGTEGQETQYF. The full variable domain, completed using reference TRBV9 and TRBJ2-5, is DSGVTQTPKHLITATGQRVTLRCSPRSGDLSVYWYQQSLDQGLQFLIQYYNGEERAKGNILERFSAQQFPDLHSELNLSSLELGDSALYFCASSVRVGTEGQETQYFGPGTRLLVL.

The chain uses TRBV25-1 and TRBJ2-3; D gene uncertain. There are 15 residues in the CDR3. V was cut by 2 bases and J by 0 bases, with 9 bases left in between. Germline CDR1 reads MGHDK; CDR2 reads SYGVNS. This chain's CDR3 is CASSEPIRSTDTQYF. The CDR3 bases are TGTGCCAGCAGTGAACCGATCAGAAGCACAGATACGCAGTATTTT.

As to this clonotype: Germline is not matched at one junction end, which may reflect a read error. V is TRBV9 and J is TRBJ2-6; possible D gene TRBD2, 6 bases. The CDR3 loop spans 13 amino acids. Looked up from germline, CDR1 is SGDLS and CDR2 is YYNGEE. The CDR3 sequence: CASSVQGLDTEAF. In DNA, the CDR3 is TGTGCCAGCAGCGTACAGGGACTCGACACTGAAGCTTTC. Together with reference TRBV9 and TRBJ2-6, the CDR3 gives the full variable domain: DSGVTQTPKHLITATGQRVTLRCSPRSGDLSVYWYQQSLDQGLQFLIQYYNGEERAKGNILERFSAQQFPDLHSELNLSSLELGDSALYFCASSVQGLDTEAFGAGSRLTVL.

The chain employs TRBV5-1 and TRBJ2-5; TRBD2 aligns across 7 bases. Germline lookup yields CDR1 SGHRS and CDR2 YFSETQ. J gave up 0 bases and V 0 bases, and 11 bases lay outside the gene matches. The CDR3 consists of 18 residues. The CDR3 DNA follows: TGCGCCAGCAGCTTGGGGTTGTCGGCGGGGGTCTACCAAGAGACCCAGTACTTC. Translated: CASSLGLSAGVYQETQYF.

Points on this clonotype: At one of its ends the junction is not consistent with the germline gene, which may arise from a read error. CDR3 sequence (DNA): TGTGCCAGCAGCAAGGGACTGGAAGAGAACTACGAGCAGCACTTC. Translated, it gives CASSKGLEENYEQHF. This chain uses TRBV7-3 with TRBJ2-7; possible D gene TRBD2, 6 bases. Germline V gives CDR1 SGHTA, CDR2 FQGTGA. There are 15 residues in the CDR3.

Turning to this clonotype: A read error may explain this, as a much larger clone is one base away. V usage is TRBV19 and J usage is TRBJ2-5; 7 nucleotides match TRBD2. The CDR3 has 14 amino acids. Germline V gene sequence: CDR1 LNHDA, CDR2 SQIVND (reference sequence). J was trimmed by 4 bases and V by 4 bases; bases with no gene match: 6. CDR3 protein: CASSSGSQIETQYF. CDR3 DNA sequence: TGTGCCAGTAGTAGCGGGAGTCAAATAGAGACCCAGTACTTC.

This clonotype has ten or more counts. The junction departs from germline at one end; a sequencing error may be responsible. The chain joins TRBV5-1 to TRBJ1-4; D is unresolved. This CDR3 has 15 residues. The germline CDR1 and CDR2 sequences are SGHRS and YFSETQ. The CDR3 sequence is CASRLDGTTNEKLFF. CDR3 DNA sequence: TGCGCCAGCAGATTGGACGGGACAACTAATGAAAAACTGTTTTTT.

The chain recombines TRBV29-1 with TRBJ2-5; weak D call: TRBD1 (6 bases). Per the germline V gene, CDR1 is SQVTM and CDR2 is ANQGSEA. V was cut by 7 bases and J by 5 bases, with 11 bases left in between. The CDR3 runs to 11 residues. In DNA, the CDR3 is TGCAGCGCCCATGGGGGCGAGACCCAGTACTTC. The encoded protein is CSAHGGETQYF.

This clonotype was counted at least ten times. This chain uses TRBV29-1 with TRBJ1-2; unclear D gene. CDR1 SQVTM and CDR2 ANQGSEA come from the germline V gene. Trimming stripped 4 bases from V and 2 bases from J, with 14 bases between. There are 14 residues in the CDR3. CDR3 coding DNA: TGCAGCGTTGCGAAACTGACTACAAACTATGGCTACACCTTC. Its protein is CSVAKLTTNYGYTF.

The chain couples TRBV6-5 to TRBJ1-2; no clear D gene. Germline CDR1 and CDR2: MNHEY and SVGAGI. The CDR3 totals 13 residues. Trimming took 0 bases from V and 6 from J, leaving 8 bases between them. CDR3 DNA sequence: TGTGCCAGCAGTTACTCAGGGATAGATGGCTACACCTTC. Its protein product is CASSYSGIDGYTF.

As to this clonotype: A much larger clone lies one base from this, so it may be a read error. V and J are TRBV5-8 and TRBJ1-2, with D possibly being TRBD1 (5 bases). Germline loops: CDR1 SGHTS, CDR2 YDEGEE. V was cut by 4 bases and J by 3 bases, with 13 bases left in between. The CDR3 sequence is 14 residues long. The CDR3 DNA reads TGTGCCAGCAGCGCACAAAGAGGGGACTATGGCTACACCTTC. This encodes CASSAQRGDYGYTF.

This clonotype was counted only a few times. The gene calls are TRBV20-1 and TRBJ2-7; 7 bases agree with TRBD2. CDR3 length equals 15 residues. In germline, CDR1 is DFQATT, CDR2 SNEGSKA (reference sequence). Trimming at V came to 2 bases and at J to 3 bases, leaving 10 bases not matched to a gene. CDR3 in DNA: TGCAGTGCTAGAAAAAGTTCGCGGGGGAGCTACGAGCAGTACTTC. Amino acid sequence: CSARKSSRGSYEQYF.

As regards this clonotype: A much larger clone lies a single base off, so this may be a read error. The chain joins TRBV2 to TRBJ2-7; D is uncertain. The germline CDR1 and CDR2 sequences are SNHLY and FYNNEI. Trimming removed 7 bases from V and 3 bases from J, with 10 bases in between. CDR3 length: 12 residues. Here the CDR3 DNA reads TGTGCCAGCATCGACAAAGTCTACGAGCAGTACTTC. This translates into CASIDKVYEQYF.

The rearrangement joins TRBV28 to TRBJ1-5; no reliable D call. The CDR3 has 15 amino acids. In germline, CDR1 is MDHEN, CDR2 SYDVKM. Trimming cost V 5 bases and J 0 bases, with 11 bases left between them. The CDR3: CASSPNGYSNQPQHF. CDR3 nucleotides: TGTGCCAGCAGTCCGAATGGATATAGCAATCAGCCCCAGCATTTT. Variable domain in full (rest from reference TRBV28 and TRBJ1-5): DVKVTQSSRYLVKRTGEKVFLECVQDMDHENMFWYRQDPGLGLRLIYFSYDVKMKEKGDIPEGYSVSREKKERFSLILESASTNQTSMYLCASSPNGYSNQPQHFGDGTRLSIL.

As regards this clonotype: A much larger clone lies a single base off, so this may be a read error. The gene calls are TRBV7-2 and TRBJ2-7; D not resolved. This CDR3 is 12 amino acids long. Per the germline V gene, CDR1 is SGHTA and CDR2 is FQGNSA. Trimming removed 5 bases from V and 5 bases from J, with 10 bases in between. The CDR3 DNA sequence: TGTGCCAGCAGCGCCCAGGCTAACGAGCAGTACTTC. It specifies CASSAQANEQYF.

The table lists this clonotype with many counts. This chain uses TRBV5-1 with TRBJ1-6; D may be TRBD1 (5 bases). Trimming took 0 bases from V and 2 from J, leaving 9 bases between them. The germline V gene has CDR1 SGHRS and CDR2 YFSETQ. The CDR3 has 16 residues. The CDR3 DNA is TGCGCCAGCAGCTTGGGGACACAAACCTATAATTCACCCCTCCACTTT. Encoded protein: CASSLGTQTYNSPLHF.

V and J are TRBV29-1 and TRBJ1-2; 7 nucleotides align to TRBD1. Germline V gene lookup returns CDR1 SQVTM and CDR2 ANQGSEA. This CDR3 comprises 13 residues. With V trimmed by 8 bases and J by 12 bases, 18 bases remained unmatched. CDR3 bases: TGCAGCATAGCAGGGACAGCTTCTGGTGGAAACACCTTC. It encodes CSIAGTASGGNTF.

Ten or more counts support this clonotype. This chain connects TRBV7-9 to TRBJ1-3; D gene ambiguous. This CDR3 spans 16 amino acids. V gave up 0 bases and J gave up 1 base, with 10 bases separating them. Germline CDR1 SEHNR, CDR2 FQNEAQ (reference sequence). Here the CDR3 DNA reads TGTGCCAGCAGCTTAGCGCATCTGGGTTCTGGAAACACCATATATTTT. Its protein product is CASSLAHLGSGNTIYF.

This clonotype came up a few times. J is TRBJ1-2 and V is TRBV7-2; TRBD1 aligns across 7 bases. This CDR3 region has 12 residues. CDR1 SGHTA and CDR2 FQGNSA come from the germline V gene. Trimming cost V 11 bases and J 8 bases; bases outside gene matches: 11. CDR3 sequence: CASRDSPRGYTF. CDR3 in DNA: TGTGCCTCCCGGGACAGCCCTCGGGGCTACACCTTC.

Worth noting for this clonotype: Just one base apart from a much larger clone, this may be a read error. The chain recombines TRBV5-4 with TRBJ1-1; no clear D. The CDR3 spans 14 residues. Per germline, CDR1 SGHNT and CDR2 YYREEE (reference sequence). With 2 bases removed from V and 1 base from J, the gap between germline ends came to 9 bases. CDR3 residues: CASSLAVWNTEAFF. The CDR3 DNA sequence: TGTGCCAGCAGCTTAGCTGTGTGGAACACTGAAGCTTTCTTT.

A few counts support this clonotype. The chain joins TRBV7-9 to TRBJ2-2; 11 positions match TRBD2. The CDR3 length is 18 residues. The V segment lost 5 bases and the J segment 3 bases; nucleotides outside the gene matches: 11. Germline CDR1 and CDR2: SEHNR and FQNEAQ (reference sequence). This CDR3 is CASSNSPSSGRYTGELFF. DNA of the CDR3: TGTGCCAGCAGCAATTCACCCTCTAGCGGGAGGTACACCGGGGAGCTGTTTTTT.

This clonotype was picked up a small number of times. The V gene is TRBV7-9, the J gene TRBJ1-5; D gene unclear. Germline assignment: CDR1 SEHNR and CDR2 FQNEAQ (reference sequence). The CDR3 totals 11 residues. V lost 6 bases and J lost 14, with 14 bases in between. The CDR3 loop reads CASRRVGREHF. DNA of the CDR3: TGTGCCAGCAGACGGGTGGGTCGCGAGCATTTT.

CDR3 nucleotide sequence: TGTGCCAGCAGTTCCGGGACGAAGTATAATTCACCCCTCCACTTT. Amino acid sequence: CASSSGTKYNSPLHF. The chain links TRBV12-3 or TRBV12-4 to TRBJ1-6; maybe TRBD1 (5 bases). V was cut by 4 bases and J by 4 bases, with 11 bases left in between. The CDR3 totals 15 residues.